Each of the 3 T cell receptor beta chains below was sequenced from the same sample in a study of blood T cell repertoires in COVID-19. Some clones are missing from TCRdb's copy, which holds only in-frame ones; the method was immunoSEQ multiplex PCR. In the table there are around 190,000 clones, around nine tenths of which are singletons. The specimen sequenced was peripheral blood. These receptors were taken from a man aged 45 to 65 with COVID-19, enrolled during active disease.

In this sample, this clone turned up once. This chain connects TRBV28 to TRBJ2-3; 13 nucleotides match TRBD2. Germline lookup yields CDR1 MDHEN and CDR2 SYDVKM. This CDR3 has 16 residues. The ends lost 7 bases at V and 0 bases at J; junction bases unmatched: 4. CDR3 sequence: CASKTSGGRSTDTQYF. The CDR3 DNA is TGTGCCAGCAAGACTAGCGGGGGGCGAAGCACAGATACGCAGTATTTT.

The rearrangement links TRBV5-1 to TRBJ2-5; 8 bases are a match to TRBD1. The CDR3 runs 15 residues. With 4 bases clipped from V and 5 bases from J, the junction kept 10 bases outside the gene matches. Germline V gene data show CDR1 as SGHRS and CDR2 as YFSETQ. CDR3 sequence reads: CASSNPSGTGETQYF. DNA for the CDR3: TGCGCCAGCAGCAACCCCTCCGGGACAGGCGAGACCCAGTACTTC.

The rearrangement uses TRBV5-1 and TRBJ2-5, with 10 positions matching TRBD2. The CDR3 has 16 residues. Losses at the gene ends were 0 bases for V and 1 base for J; bases not matched to a gene: 3. Germline values: CDR1 SGHRS, CDR2 YFSETQ. CDR3 bases: TGCGCCAGCAGCTTGGGACTAGCGGGTTTCCAAGAGACCCAGTACTTC. Its protein product is CASSLGLAGFQETQYF.